A selection of T cell receptor beta chains follows, all from one sample in a study of blood T cell repertoires in COVID-19. TCRdb keeps only in-frame clones here, not all; method: immunoSEQ multiplex PCR. The table includes just under 90,000 clones, roughly 88% detected once. Input material: peripheral blood. The receptors here all came from a woman of 80 years or more with acute or convalescent COVID-19. Both conserved end residues are part of each CDR3. A D gene is named only where the DNA matches it firmly. Part of the rows lack a size; the others show once, few, many or a class for expanded clones.

J gene	clone size	V gene	D gene	CDR3 DNA	CDR3 protein
TRBJ2-1	.	TRBV7-8	.	TGTGCCAGCAGCGTCGGGTTGAATGAGCAGTTCTTC	CASSVGLNEQFF
TRBJ1-1	.	TRBV6-5	.	TGTGCCAGCAGCGCCAGGGCTGGGAACACTGAAGCTTTCTTT	CASSARAGNTEAFF
TRBJ1-3	.	TRBV15	.	TGTGCCACCAGCAGAGTCGGTCAAAACCGGAACACCATATATTTT	CATSRVGQNRNTIYF
TRBJ1-2	.	TRBV6-5	.	TGTGCCAGCAGCCCAGCGGGTCCGTCTGGCTACACCTTC	CASSPAGPSGYTF
TRBJ1-3	.	TRBV7-8	.	TGTGCCAGCAGCTGGATGGGGAGGAGGGACACCATATATTTT	CASSWMGRRDTIYF
TRBJ2-7	.	TRBV5-4	.	TGTGCCAGCAGCCCAACAGGGCTCTACGAGCAGTACTTC	CASSPTGLYEQYF
TRBJ1-3	once	TRBV5-1	.	TGCGCCAGCAGCTTGGGAGGGCTCTACTCTGGAAACACCATATATTTT	CASSLGGLYSGNTIYF
TRBJ2-7	.	TRBV18	TRBD2	TGTGCCAGCTCACCAACTAGCGGGAGTTACGAGCAGTACTTC	CASSPTSGSYEQYF
TRBJ1-2	.	TRBV6-6	TRBD1	TGTGCCAGCAGTCGACAGGGTAATGATGGCTACACCTTC	CASSRQGNDGYTF
TRBJ2-1	.	TRBV7-2	TRBD1	TGTGCCAGCAGCCCTCGGACAGGGCTGGGTGAGCAGTTCTTC	CASSPRTGLGEQFF
TRBJ1-2	.	TRBV4-1	TRBD1	TGCGCCAGCAGTCTGACGTCGGGACAGATCTATGGCTACACCTTC	CASSLTSGQIYGYTF
TRBJ1-4	.	TRBV19	.	TGTGCCAGTAGTAATAACAGGCCGAATGAAAAACTGTTTTTT	CASSNNRPNEKLFF
TRBJ2-3	.	TRBV5-1	.	TGCGCCAGCAGCTTGGGACAGGTCGGCACAGATACGCAGTATTTT	CASSLGQVGTDTQYF
TRBJ1-1	.	TRBV29-1	.	TGCAGCGTTGGGAGGGGGGGAGTGATGGCTGAAGCTTTCTTT	CSVGRGGVMAEAFF
TRBJ1-4	.	TRBV29-1	.	TGCAGCGGGCGGATCGGGGAAAAACTGTTTTTT	CSGRIGEKLFF
TRBJ1-6	.	TRBV5-1	.	TGCGCCAGCAGCTTGGGGCATTCAAATTCACCCCTCCACTTT	CASSLGHSNSPLHF
TRBJ2-1	.	TRBV9	TRBD2	TGTGCCAGCAGCGAGGGACTCGGGACTAGCGGGGTCTACAATGAGCAGTTCTTC	CASSEGLGTSGVYNEQFF
TRBJ2-5	.	TRBV12-5	TRBD2	TGTGCTAGTGGTATCGGACTAGCGGGGGGTCAAGAGACCCAGTACTTC	CASGIGLAGGQETQYF
TRBJ1-1	.	TRBV6-2/TRBV6-3	.	TGTGCCAGCAGTCCCCCCCAGAGGAGAGCTTTCTTT	CASSPPQRRAFF
TRBJ2-5	.	TRBV9	TRBD1	TGTGCCAGCAGCGCCGGGACAGGGGGAGAGACCCAGTACTTC	CASSAGTGGETQYF
TRBJ2-1	.	TRBV7-2	.	TGTGCCAGCAGCTCGGACTTTTTACCGTACAATGAGCAGTTCTTC	CASSSDFLPYNEQFF
TRBJ1-5	.	TRBV24-1	.	TGTGCCACCCAGCAAACCGGGGGGAGCAATCAGCCCCAGCATTTT	CATQQTGGSNQPQHF
TRBJ2-1	.	TRBV25-1	TRBD1	TGTGCCAGCAGTGCATACAGGGGTCCCTCCTACAATGAGCAGTTCTTC	CASSAYRGPSYNEQFF
TRBJ2-2	.	TRBV7-8	TRBD2	TGTGCCAGCAAAACGGTAGCGGGAGCAGGGACCGGGGAGCTGTTTTTT	CASKTVAGAGTGELFF
TRBJ2-1	few	TRBV28	.	TGTGCCAGCAGTTTGGCCAGTACAGCTCGCAATGAGCAGTTCTTC	CASSLASTARNEQFF
TRBJ2-2	.	TRBV5-1	TRBD2	TGCGCCAGCAGCCCCTACGGGACTAGCGGGAGATCCGGGGAGCTGTTTTTT	CASSPYGTSGRSGELFF
TRBJ1-1	.	TRBV7-3	.	TGTGCCAGCAGCTTATATCGGGGCACTGAAGCTTTCTTT	CASSLYRGTEAFF
TRBJ1-5	.	TRBV18	.	TGTGCCAGCTCACCACAGGGGCCAGAGTGGCCCCAGCATTTT	CASSPQGPEWPQHF
TRBJ1-1	.	TRBV12-3/TRBV12-4	TRBD1	TGTGCCAGCAGTCCGATACAGGGGACTGAAGCTTTCTTT	CASSPIQGTEAFF
TRBJ1-5	few	TRBV28	TRBD1	TGTGCCAGCAGTCCCGTAAACAGGGGGCGCGGGAATCAGCCCCAGCATTTT	CASSPVNRGRGNQPQHF
TRBJ1-2	once	TRBV5-1	TRBD1	TGCGCCAGCAGTTATGGGACAGGGTTTGTCTATGGCTACACCTTC	CASSYGTGFVYGYTF
TRBJ2-7	.	TRBV11-2	.	TGTGCCAGCAGCTTAAGGCTCCAGGACTGGCAGTACTTC	CASSLRLQDWQYF
TRBJ1-2	.	TRBV7-3	TRBD1	TGTGCCAGCAGCTTCGGACAGGGCTATGGCTACACCTTC	CASSFGQGYGYTF
TRBJ2-5	.	TRBV2	TRBD1	TGTGCCAGCAGGGACAGGCAAGAGACCCAGTACTTC	CASRDRQETQYF
TRBJ1-3	.	TRBV7-2	.	TGTGCCAGCAGCCCAACAGGATTTGGAAACACCATATATTTT	CASSPTGFGNTIYF
TRBJ2-5	.	TRBV7-9	.	TGTGCCAGCAGCTCTACAGGGTCAGAGACCCAGTACTTC	CASSSTGSETQYF
TRBJ2-7	.	TRBV5-8	.	TGTGCCAGCAGCTCGCGACTCTTCAACGAGCAGTACTTC	CASSSRLFNEQYF
TRBJ1-5	.	TRBV7-9	.	TGTGCCAGCAGCAGTGGTCAGTTTCCCCTTCGGCCCCAGCATTTT	CASSSGQFPLRPQHF
TRBJ2-3	.	TRBV30	.	TGTGCCTGGAGTGTCTCCCCAGATACGCAGTATTTT	CAWSVSPDTQYF
TRBJ2-1	.	TRBV19	TRBD2	TGTGCCAGTAGGACTAGCGGGTTTATAAATGAGCAGTTCTTC	CASRTSGFINEQFF
TRBJ1-1	.	TRBV4-3	TRBD1	TGCGCCAGCAGCCAAGGTGACAGGGGGGACACTGAAGCTTTCTTT	CASSQGDRGDTEAFF
TRBJ2-3	.	TRBV2	.	TGTGCCAGCAGTGCCTTCGCAGATACGCAGTATTTT	CASSAFADTQYF
TRBJ2-2	.	TRBV5-1	.	TGCGCCAGCAGCTTGGCTGGACAGAACACCGGGGAGCTGTTTTTT	CASSLAGQNTGELFF
TRBJ1-5	.	TRBV5-6	TRBD1	TGTGCCAGCAGCTTGAGTGACAGGGGGTATAGCAATCAGCCCCAGCATTTT	CASSLSDRGYSNQPQHF
TRBJ1-5	.	TRBV28	.	TGTGCCAGCAGTTTACCGGGTGGCAATCAGCCCCAGCATTTT	CASSLPGGNQPQHF
TRBJ1-1	.	TRBV18	TRBD1	TGTGCCAGCTCACCACGGTTACAGGGGACGGACACTGAAGCTTTCTTT	CASSPRLQGTDTEAFF
TRBJ2-1	once	TRBV27	.	TGTGCCAGCAGTTACGGGCGCAGGGTGGTAGATGAGCAGTTCTTC	CASSYGRRVVDEQFF
TRBJ1-2	.	TRBV7-2	.	TGTGCCAGCAGCCCCAATATCCCCATCCGGGGGGACTATGGCTACACCTTC	CASSPNIPIRGDYGYTF
TRBJ1-1	.	TRBV6-5	.	TGTGCCAGCAGTTATTCAGGGAACCATGGGCTCACTGAAGCTTTCTTT	CASSYSGNHGLTEAFF
TRBJ1-5	.	TRBV6-5	.	TGTGCCAGCAGTAAGGCGGCCCGCGGGCCGGCACCCCAGCATTTT	CASSKAARGPAPQHF
TRBJ2-2	.	TRBV7-3	TRBD2	TGTGCCAGCAGCAGCCGGGGGGACACCGGGGAGCTGTTTTTT	CASSSRGDTGELFF
TRBJ2-2	.	TRBV28	.	TGTGCCAGTTGTAGTAATGGCGGGGAGCTGTTTTTT	CASCSNGGELFF
TRBJ2-5	.	TRBV5-1	TRBD2	TGCGCCAGCGACCGGACTAGCGGGAGCGAGACCCAGTACTTC	CASDRTSGSETQYF
TRBJ1-6	.	TRBV7-2	.	TGTGCCAGCAGCTCCGGACAGTCAAATTCACCCCTCCACTTT	CASSSGQSNSPLHF
TRBJ2-5	.	TRBV30	.	TGTGCCTACCAACAGGGATCGTACCAAGAGACCCAGTACTTC	CAYQQGSYQETQYF
TRBJ1-1	.	TRBV5-1	TRBD1	TGCGCCAGCAGCACGTCAGGGGGTAACACTGAAGCTTTCTTT	CASSTSGGNTEAFF
TRBJ1-2	.	TRBV7-2	.	TGTGCCAGCAGCTTTGCGGGGGCCAGCTTAAACTATGGCTACACCTTC	CASSFAGASLNYGYTF
TRBJ1-4	once	TRBV7-8	.	TGTGCCAGCAGCTCCGGACAGAGATTTAATGAAAAACTGTTTTTT	CASSSGQRFNEKLFF